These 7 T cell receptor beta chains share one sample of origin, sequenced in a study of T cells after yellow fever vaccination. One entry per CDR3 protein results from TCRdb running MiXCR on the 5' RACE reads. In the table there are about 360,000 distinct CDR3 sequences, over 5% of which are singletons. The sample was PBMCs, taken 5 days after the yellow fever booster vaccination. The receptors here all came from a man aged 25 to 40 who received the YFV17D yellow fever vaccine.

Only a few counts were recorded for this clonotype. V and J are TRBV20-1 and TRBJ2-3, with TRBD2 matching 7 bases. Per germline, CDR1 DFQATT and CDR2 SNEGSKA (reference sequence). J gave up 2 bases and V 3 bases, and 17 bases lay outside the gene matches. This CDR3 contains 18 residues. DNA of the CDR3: TGCAGTGCTAGCGCAGAGGGGCCTAGCGGACTCTTCACAGATACGCAGTATTTT. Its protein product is CSASAEGPSGLFTDTQYF.

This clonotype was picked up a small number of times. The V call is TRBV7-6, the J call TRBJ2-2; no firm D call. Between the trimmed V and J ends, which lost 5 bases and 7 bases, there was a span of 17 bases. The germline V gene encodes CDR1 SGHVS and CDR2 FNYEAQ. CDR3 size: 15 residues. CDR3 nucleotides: TGTGCCAGCAGCCCATGGATAGGTGTCAGCGGGGAGCTGTTTTTT. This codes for CASSPWIGVSGELFF.

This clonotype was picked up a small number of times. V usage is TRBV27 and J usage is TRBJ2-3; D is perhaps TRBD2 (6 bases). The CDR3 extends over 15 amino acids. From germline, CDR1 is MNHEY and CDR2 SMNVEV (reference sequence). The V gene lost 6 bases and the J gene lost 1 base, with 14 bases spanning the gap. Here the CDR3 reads CASRWLSSGTDTQYF. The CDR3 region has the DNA TGTGCCAGCAGGTGGCTTTCTAGCGGCACAGATACGCAGTATTTT.

CDR3 bases: TGCAGTGCGGGAAGACCGAGTTGGGGGGAGCTGTTTTTT. This sequence encodes CSAGRPSWGELFF. The V gene is TRBV20-1, the J gene TRBJ2-2, with D uncertain. Trimming removed 6 bases from V and 8 bases from J, with 16 bases in between. Germline V gene lookup returns CDR1 DFQATT and CDR2 SNEGSKA (reference sequence). This CDR3 has 13 residues.

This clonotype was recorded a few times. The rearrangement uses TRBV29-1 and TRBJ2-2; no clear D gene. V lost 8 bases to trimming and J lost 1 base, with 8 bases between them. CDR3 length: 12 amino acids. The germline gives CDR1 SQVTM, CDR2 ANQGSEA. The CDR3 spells CSSPGNTGELFF. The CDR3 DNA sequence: TGCAGCTCGCCGGGGAACACCGGGGAGCTGTTTTTT.

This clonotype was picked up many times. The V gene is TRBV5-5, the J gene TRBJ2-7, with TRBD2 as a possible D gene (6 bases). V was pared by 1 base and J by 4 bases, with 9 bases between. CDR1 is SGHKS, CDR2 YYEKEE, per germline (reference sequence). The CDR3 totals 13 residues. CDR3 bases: TGTGCCAGCAGCTTGTGGGCGGGGTACGAGCAGTACTTC. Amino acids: CASSLWAGYEQYF.

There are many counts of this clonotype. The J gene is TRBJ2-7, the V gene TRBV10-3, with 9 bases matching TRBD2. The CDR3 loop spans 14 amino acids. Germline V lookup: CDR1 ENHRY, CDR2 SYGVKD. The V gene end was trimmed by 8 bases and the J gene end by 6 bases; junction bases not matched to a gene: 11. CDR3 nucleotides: TGTGCCATCTGGTCTGGCGGGAGGGCAGGCGAGCAGTACTTC. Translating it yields CAIWSGGRAGEQYF.